This passage covers 16 T cell receptor beta chains from one sample sequenced in a study of T cell changes during pregnancy in multiple sclerosis. Assay used: immunoSEQ multiplex PCR; TCRdb lists only in-frame clones, some missing. Of tens of thousands of clones in the sample, around 93% are singletons; the top ten hold about 2.3%. The sequencing used peripheral blood, collected in the third trimester of pregnancy. These TCRs come from a female donor with multiple sclerosis, enrolled in a pregnancy study.

This chain uses TRBV6-5 with TRBJ2-2; 11 bases match TRBD2. V was pared by 8 bases and J by 6 bases, with 8 bases of the junction left unmatched. The CDR3 covers 15 residues. The germline CDR1 and CDR2 sequences are MNHEY and SVGAGI. CDR3 region: CASLGTSGPSGELFF. In DNA form, the CDR3 reads TGTGCCAGCCTCGGGACTAGCGGTCCCTCCGGGGAGCTGTTTTTT.

This chain uses TRBV13 with TRBJ2-7; TRBD2 agrees at 9 bases. Germline V lookup: CDR1 PRHDT, CDR2 FYEKMQ (reference sequence). Trimming removed 3 bases from V and 6 bases from J; junction bases left unmatched: 3. This CDR3 is 13 amino acids long. The CDR3 protein is CASSLAGGVEQYF. In DNA form, the CDR3 reads TGTGCCAGCAGCTTGGCGGGGGGGGTCGAGCAGTACTTC.

The chain recombines TRBV2 with TRBJ1-4; D unresolved. The CDR3 sequence is 13 residues long. Germline CDR1 and CDR2: SNHLY and FYNNEI. V lost 2 bases, J lost 6 bases, and 7 bases lay in between. CDR3 nucleotides: TGTGCCAGCAGTGAATCGGACTATGAAAAACTGTTTTTT. Amino acids: CASSESDYEKLFF.

Only a few counts were recorded for this clone. The chain uses TRBV2 and TRBJ1-5, with D perhaps matching TRBD1 (5 bases). The CDR3 consists of 13 residues. V dropped 2 bases and J dropped 6 bases, with 8 bases sitting between them. Per germline, CDR1 SNHLY and CDR2 FYNNEI. The CDR3 region has the DNA TGTGCCAGCAGTGAATCCCAGGGTCAGCCCCAGCATTTT. Its protein product is CASSESQGQPQHF.

The V and J genes are TRBV4-1 and TRBJ1-3, with 8 bases lining up with TRBD1. The germline V gene has CDR1 MGHRA and CDR2 YSYEKL. Unmatched junction bases numbered 7, after V lost 7 bases and J lost 2 bases. CDR3 length: 15 residues. The CDR3 spells CASTLLTGAGNTIYF. As DNA, the CDR3 is TGCGCCAGCACTTTATTGACAGGGGCTGGAAACACCATATATTTT.

This clone appeared once. The chain has TRBV27 and TRBJ1-5; possible D gene TRBD1, 6 bases. Trimming removed 5 bases at V and 3 bases at J, with 14 bases between. This CDR3 has 15 amino acids. The germline CDR1 and CDR2 sequences are MNHEY and SMNVEV (reference sequence). CDR3 residues: CASSTTGISNQPQHF. The CDR3 DNA reads TGTGCCAGCAGTACTACAGGGATTTCCAATCAGCCCCAGCATTTT.

The sample holds one count of this clone. This rearrangement joins TRBV7-3 to TRBJ2-2; tentative D call: TRBD1 (5 bases). The germline V and J ends were trimmed by 5 bases and 0 bases, with 22 bases remaining between them. CDR3 length: 19 amino acids. Germline V lookup: CDR1 SGHTA, CDR2 FQGTGA. In nucleotides, the CDR3 is TGTGCCAGCAGCAACCCTAGTGAGTCAGGGCAGCCGAACACCGGGGAGCTGTTTTTT. It codes for CASSNPSESGQPNTGELFF.

The chain is built from TRBV19 and TRBJ1-1; D ambiguous. Per germline, CDR1 LNHDA and CDR2 SQIVND (reference sequence). Trimming shortened V by 0 bases and J by 5 bases, and 10 bases separated the two germline ends. The CDR3 has 14 residues. The CDR3 reads CASSIDPGGTEAFF. The CDR3 region has the DNA TGTGCCAGTAGTATAGACCCAGGAGGTACTGAAGCTTTCTTT.

This clone was detected once. The V and J genes are TRBV6-4 and TRBJ2-1, with a tentative D call TRBD2 (6 bases). The CDR3 loop spans 13 amino acids. Per the germline V gene, CDR1 is MRHNA and CDR2 is SNTAGT. Trimming stripped 4 bases from V and 8 bases from J, with 12 bases between. The CDR3 coding sequence is TGTGCCAGCAGTGTCGGGACTGAGGATGAGCAGTTCTTC. Translated: CASSVGTEDEQFF.

The chain is built from TRBV6-1 and TRBJ2-5; 8 bases fit TRBD2. CDR1 is MNHNS and CDR2 is SASEGT in the germline V gene. The J segment lost 0 bases and the V segment lost 2 bases, leaving 5 bases of the junction unmatched. The CDR3 contains 16 residues. The CDR3 here is CASSEYIAGYQETQYF. Here the CDR3 DNA reads TGTGCCAGCAGTGAATATATAGCGGGGTACCAAGAGACCCAGTACTTC.

The chain has TRBV5-8 and TRBJ1-5; 7 bases fit TRBD1. V lost 0 bases, J lost 1 base, and 10 bases stayed unmatched. There are 18 residues in the CDR3. Germline CDR1 reads SGHTS; CDR2 reads YDEGEE. CDR3 nucleotide sequence: TGTGCCAGCAGCTTGGAAAGGGGACCAGGGGGAAGCAATCAGCCCCAGCATTTT. It codes for CASSLERGPGGSNQPQHF.

This chain links TRBV19 with TRBJ1-6, with 10 bases identical to TRBD1. Germline assignment: CDR1 LNHDA and CDR2 SQIVND (reference sequence). V lost 7 bases and J lost 11; bases outside the gene matches: 11. The CDR3 runs 15 residues. The CDR3 nucleotides read TGTGCCAGTACCATTACCGGGACAGGGGAAACACCCCTCCACTTT. Translated: CASTITGTGETPLHF.

The gene calls are TRBV19 and TRBJ1-5; no clear D. From germline, CDR1 is LNHDA and CDR2 SQIVND (reference sequence). Trimming took off 3 bases at V and 3 bases at J, with 18 bases between the two ends. This CDR3 has 17 residues. CDR3 DNA sequence: TGTGCCAGTAGTATTTCCGGGAGGGCTTATCCCAATCAGCCCCAGCATTTT. Residues: CASSISGRAYPNQPQHF.

The CDR3 coding sequence is TGTGCCAGCAGCTTAAGACTAGCGGGGGGAACCCCTTACAATGAGCAGTTCTTC. It encodes CASSLRLAGGTPYNEQFF. The chain employs TRBV13 and TRBJ2-1; TRBD2 aligns across 13 bases. V was pared by 2 bases and J by 4 bases, with 8 bases of the junction left unmatched. Germline V CDR1 and CDR2: PRHDT, FYEKMQ (reference sequence). This CDR3 has 18 residues.

This rearrangement joins TRBV5-1 to TRBJ2-3; 9 nucleotides align to TRBD1. The CDR3 is 14 residues long. V trimming: 9 bases; J trimming: 2 bases; junction bases outside the gene matches: 7. Germline V gene data show CDR1 as SGHRS and CDR2 as YFSETQ. The CDR3 reads CATTGGGTTDTQYF. CDR3 DNA: TGCGCCACCACAGGGGGCGGAACCACAGATACGCAGTATTTT.

This rearrangement joins TRBV28 to TRBJ1-5; 7 nucleotides agree with TRBD1. CDR3 size: 18 residues. J lost 7 bases, V lost 6 bases, and 21 bases had no gene match. Germline CDR1 and CDR2: MDHEN and SYDVKM. The CDR3 nucleotides are TGTGCCAGCAGCCTCAGGGGACTGAGGGGGCAGAGTACCCAGCCCCAGCATTTT. Residues: CASSLRGLRGQSTQPQHF.